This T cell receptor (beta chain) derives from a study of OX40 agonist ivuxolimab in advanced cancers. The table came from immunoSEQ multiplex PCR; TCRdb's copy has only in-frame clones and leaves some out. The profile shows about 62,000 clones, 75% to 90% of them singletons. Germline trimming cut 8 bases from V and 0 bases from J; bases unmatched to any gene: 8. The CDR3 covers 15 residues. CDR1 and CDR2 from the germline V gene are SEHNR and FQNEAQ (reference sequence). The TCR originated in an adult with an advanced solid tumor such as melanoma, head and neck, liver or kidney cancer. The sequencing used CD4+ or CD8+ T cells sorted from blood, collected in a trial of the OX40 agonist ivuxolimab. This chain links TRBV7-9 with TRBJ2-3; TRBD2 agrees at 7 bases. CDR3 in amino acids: CASAAQGLSTDTQYF. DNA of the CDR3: TGTGCCAGCGCCGCTCAGGGACTAAGCACAGATACGCAGTATTTT.